These 16 T cell receptor beta chains came from one sample sequenced in a study of blood T cell repertoires in COVID-19. Data came from immunoSEQ multiplex PCR; TCRdb stores just in-frame clones and leaves some out. The sample includes around 270,000 clones, over 75% of them seen just once. The specimen was peripheral blood. All receptors come from a woman in her fifties or sixties with acute or convalescent COVID-19.

The chain recombines TRBV18 with TRBJ2-1; 7 nucleotides align to TRBD1. Germline V CDR1 and CDR2: KGHSH, LQKENI. This CDR3 is built from 16 residues. The trim removed 3 bases at V and 4 bases at J, leaving 9 bases unmatched. The CDR3 here is CASSPTGPGIYNEQFF. CDR3 bases: TGTGCCAGCTCACCGACAGGGCCGGGGATATACAATGAGCAGTTCTTC.

The chain links TRBV27 to TRBJ2-3, with D perhaps TRBD1 (6 bases). The germline gives CDR1 MNHEY, CDR2 SMNVEV (reference sequence). The CDR3 is made up of 13 amino acids. Trimming shortened V by 6 bases and J by 1 base, and 8 bases separated the two germline ends. CDR3 nucleotide sequence: TGTGCCAGCAGGTGGACAGGCACAGATACGCAGTATTTT. Translation: CASRWTGTDTQYF.

The V gene is TRBV7-9, the J gene TRBJ2-7, with 7 bases matching TRBD1. This CDR3 contains 12 residues. J lost 9 bases, V lost 6 bases, and 8 bases had no gene match. Germline lookup yields CDR1 SEHNR and CDR2 FQNEAQ (reference sequence). The CDR3 region is CASSSQGVRQYF. The CDR3 coding sequence is TGTGCCAGCAGTTCTCAGGGGGTCCGGCAGTACTTC.

This clone came up a few times. The chain is built from TRBV7-2 and TRBJ2-5; 9 nucleotides align to TRBD1. J was trimmed by 5 bases and V by 5 bases; bases with no gene match: 6. The CDR3 loop spans 14 amino acids. The V gene's germline CDR1 is SGHTA and CDR2 FQGNSA. CDR3 protein: CASSIQGAGETQYF. CDR3 DNA: TGTGCCAGCAGCATACAGGGGGCCGGGGAGACCCAGTACTTC.

J is TRBJ2-7 and V is TRBV4-2; D may be TRBD1 (5 bases). Germline values: CDR1 LGHNA, CDR2 YNFKEQ. Trimming pared 0 bases from V and 2 bases from J, leaving 20 bases between. The CDR3 is 18 residues long. CDR3 in amino acids: CASSQEEADTGLAYEQYF. CDR3 bases: TGTGCCAGCAGCCAAGAAGAAGCTGACACAGGCCTTGCCTACGAGCAGTACTTC.

The rearrangement uses TRBV7-2 and TRBJ2-1, with 12 positions matching TRBD2. Losses at the gene ends were 0 bases for V and 6 bases for J; bases not matched to a gene: 9. Germline CDR1 is SGHTA and CDR2 is FQGNSA. The CDR3 extends over 18 amino acids. CDR3 amino acids: CASSLARLAGDVGNEQFF. The CDR3, as DNA: TGTGCCAGCAGCTTAGCGAGACTAGCGGGAGACGTGGGCAATGAGCAGTTCTTC. Together with reference TRBV7-2 and TRBJ2-1, the CDR3 gives the full variable domain: GAGVSQSPSNKVTEKGKDVELRCDPISGHTALYWYRQSLGQGLEFLIYFQGNSAPDKSGLPSDRFSAERTGGSVSTLTIQRTQQEDSAVYLCASSLARLAGDVGNEQFFGPGTRLTVL.

V and J are TRBV3-1 (or the pseudogene TRBV3-2) and TRBJ1-1; D not resolved. This CDR3 is 13 amino acids long. CDR1 LGHDT and CDR2 YNNKEL come from the germline V gene (reference sequence). The V end lost 1 base, the J end lost 5 bases, and 8 bases lay between the germline ends. Written as DNA, the CDR3 is TGTGCCAGCAGCCAAGGGGCGCTTACTGAAGCTTTCTTT. This codes for CASSQGALTEAFF.

V gene TRBV9 combines with J gene TRBJ2-3; no clear D gene. The V end was cut by 4 bases, the J end by 0 bases, with 12 bases between. The germline CDR1 and CDR2 sequences are SGDLS and YYNGEE. The CDR3 covers 15 residues. Here the CDR3 reads CASSPRRVSTDTQYF. DNA of the CDR3: TGTGCCAGCAGCCCGCGGAGAGTTAGCACAGATACGCAGTATTTT.

This CDR3 is CASSLDTGGGNEQFF. The CDR3 nucleotides are TGTGCCAGCAGCTTAGATACGGGAGGAGGGAATGAGCAGTTCTTC. The chain has TRBV11-3 and TRBJ2-1, with TRBD2 matching over 7 bases. From germline, CDR1 is SGHNT and CDR2 YENEEA. There are 15 residues in the CDR3. V shed 0 bases, J shed 7 bases, and the junction held 6 bases outside the gene matches.

The chain combines TRBV2 with TRBJ2-1; 8 bases line up with TRBD2. V lost 0 bases, J lost 6 bases, and 4 bases stayed unmatched. This CDR3 comprises 15 residues. Germline-derived CDR1 and CDR2 are SNHLY and FYNNEI. CDR3 residues: CASSEAPGTSNEQFF. In DNA form, the CDR3 reads TGTGCCAGCAGTGAAGCGCCCGGGACTAGCAATGAGCAGTTCTTC.

Comment on this clone: This CDR3 is also generated by other DNA sequences in the sample. V is TRBV18 and J is TRBJ1-2; D may be TRBD1 (5 bases). Germline lookup yields CDR1 KGHSH and CDR2 LQKENI. CDR3 length: 13 residues. Trimming removed 2 bases at V and 2 bases at J, with 6 bases between. The CDR3 spells CASSPDSNYGYTF. In DNA form, the CDR3 reads TGTGCCAGCTCACCAGACAGCAACTATGGCTACACCTTC. The complete variable domain, with remaining parts taken from reference TRBV18 and TRBJ1-2, reads NAGVMQNPRHLVRRRGQEARLRCSPMKGHSHVYWYRQLPEEGLKFMVYLQKENIIDESGMPKERFSAEFPKEGPSILRIQQVVRGDSAAYFCASSPDSNYGYTFGSGTRLTVV.

This rearrangement joins TRBV3-1 (or the pseudogene TRBV3-2) to TRBJ1-2; 7 nucleotides line up with TRBD1. This CDR3 is 14 amino acids long. Per germline, CDR1 LGHDT and CDR2 YNNKEL (reference sequence). J was trimmed by 4 bases and V by 2 bases; bases with no gene match: 4. In DNA form, the CDR3 reads TGTGCCAGCAGCCAAAAGGGACAGCGCTATGGCTACACCTTC. The encoded protein is CASSQKGQRYGYTF.

V usage is TRBV9 and J usage is TRBJ1-1; a weak D match, TRBD1 (6 bases). V gave up 3 bases and J gave up 1 base, with 10 bases separating them. Germline loops: CDR1 SGDLS, CDR2 YYNGEE. CDR3 length: 14 residues. The chain's CDR3 is CASSAQGQNTEAFF. In DNA form, the CDR3 reads TGTGCCAGCAGCGCCCAGGGACAGAACACTGAAGCTTTCTTT.

This clone was observed a single time. The CDR3 DNA reads TGTGCCAGTAGTCCTCCGGGACAGGGGTATGAAAAACTGTTTTTT. It specifies CASSPPGQGYEKLFF. V and J are TRBV19 and TRBJ1-4; 10 bases align to TRBD1. The length of the CDR3 is 15 residues. CDR1 is LNHDA and CDR2 is SQIVND in the germline V gene (reference sequence). J lost 6 bases, V lost 5 bases, and 6 bases had no gene match.

The V call is TRBV4-2, the J call TRBJ2-7, with 10 bases aligning to TRBD2. This CDR3 region has 14 residues. V shed 4 bases and J 3 bases; nucleotides not matched to a gene: 3. Germline V gives CDR1 LGHNA, CDR2 YNFKEQ. The DNA of the CDR3 is TGTGCCAGCAGCCGTCAGCGGGAGGGCTACGAGCAGTACTTC. It codes for CASSRQREGYEQYF.

The chain combines TRBV7-2 with TRBJ2-2; a weak D match, TRBD1 (5 bases). Germline V gene lookup returns CDR1 SGHTA and CDR2 FQGNSA. V was pared by 5 bases and J by 7 bases, with 11 bases between. The CDR3 is made up of 13 amino acids. The CDR3 bases are TGTGCCAGCAGCCCCCGTCAGGGCGGGGAGCTGTTTTTT. Its translation is CASSPRQGGELFF.